This T cell receptor (beta chain) was documented in a study of PD-1 blockade in classical Hodgkin lymphoma. Overall study findings and caveats: Newly diagnosed patients reportedly had lower baseline TCR diversity than healthy donors. For complete responders, baseline diversity was comparable to that of newly diagnosed patients. Diversity in CD4+ TCRs, unlike that measured in CD8+ TCRs, had risen significantly by C4D1.

Stated time point: cycle 4 day 1 (C4D1), after more than 5 weeks of nivolumab. Every patient had relapsed following autologous stem cell transplantation, and cohorts differed in brentuximab vedotin exposure. Sequencing was performed with immunoSEQ multiplex PCR; in TCRdb, only in-frame clones are kept and a portion is missing. The data show under 130,000 clones, roughly nine tenths seen once. CDR1 is MGHRA, CDR2 YSYEKL, per germline. There are 16 residues in the CDR3. Trimming took 0 bases from V and 3 from J; bases not matched to a gene: 4. Details on this clone: Its matching antigen is unknown.

The sequencing used peripheral blood mononuclear cells (PBMCs), collected before the fourth cycle of nivolumab. The genes are TRBV4-1 and TRBJ2-7, with TRBD2 matching over 11 bases. The clonotype was recovered from a human donor with classical Hodgkin lymphoma. Here the CDR3 reads CASSQELAGDVYEQYF. CDR3 DNA: TGCGCCAGCAGCCAAGAACTAGCGGGAGATGTCTACGAGCAGTACTTC.